The present T cell receptor (beta chain) was sequenced within a study of lymphopenia after photon versus proton radiotherapy. Some clones are missing from TCRdb's copy, which holds only in-frame ones; the method was immunoSEQ multiplex PCR. The data contain about 83,000 clones, about 86% of them singletons. CDR3 length equals 13 residues. Deletions cut 6 bases from V and 6 bases from J, with 14 bases between. In germline, CDR1 is SGHTA, CDR2 FQGNSA. The TCR originated in a man aged 60 to 69 with pancreatic cancer. Sequenced material: peripheral blood, taken from a patient treated with proton-based radiotherapy. The genes are TRBV7-2 and TRBJ2-5; perhaps D is TRBD1 or TRBD2 (5 bases each). In DNA, the CDR3 is TGTGCCAGCAGTCCCGGGACGGTAAAGACCCAGTACTTC. It translates to CASSPGTVKTQYF. Based on the CDR3 plus reference TRBV7-2 and TRBJ2-5, the full variable domain is GAGVSQSPSNKVTEKGKDVELRCDPISGHTALYWYRQSLGQGLEFLIYFQGNSAPDKSGLPSDRFSAERTGGSVSTLTIQRTQQEDSAVYLCASSPGTVKTQYFGPGTRLLVL.